This entry features one TCR beta chain sequence. The entry originates in a study of blood T cell repertoires in COVID-19. Looking at the study overall: Acute-phase and convalescent COVID-19 samples originated in the United States, Italy and Spain. Sources were T cells, B-cell-depleted T cells, or PBMCs; the material itself was cDNA or gDNA.

In the original workflow: Estimation of nucleated cell counts was performed using reference gene primer amplification. Produced via immunoSEQ multiplex PCR; TCRdb's table is partial and in-frame only. Clone size and V and J calls were adopted from that table, with D and trimming inferred from the DNA. Of about 21,000 clones detected, 70% to 85% appear once; the ten largest clones hold roughly 5.5%. In germline, CDR1 is KGHDR, CDR2 SFDVKD. This CDR3 comprises 15 residues. The V end was cut by 0 bases, the J end by 5 bases, with 9 bases between. The J gene is TRBJ2-2, the V gene TRBV24-1, with D unresolved. Sample: peripheral blood. The TCR was taken from a human donor in a cohort sampled during active COVID-19. CDR3 sequence reads: CATSDLGTETGELFF. CDR3 nucleotide sequence: TGTGCCACCAGTGATTTGGGAACAGAGACCGGGGAGCTGTTTTTT.